This passage covers 21 T cell receptor beta chains from one sample sequenced in a study of early T cells in non-severe SARS-CoV-2 infection (dated by TCRdb to the early 2020s). The library was prepared using 5' RACE. TCRdb lists the instrument as NextSeq 500. TCRdb reprocessed the public reads (quality trimming at Q25 with fastp, clone calling with MiXCR) and kept in-frame beta chains. CDR3 protein sequences are deduplicated, and each keeps its most common genes and DNA. This sample holds approximately 75,000 distinct CDR3 sequences; 4.6% were observed only once. The ten top clones hold 3% to 4% of the sample. The sequences come from whole blood, collected at baseline. These receptors all come from an adult who was a healthcare worker with PCR-confirmed SARS-CoV-2 infection or an uninfected control (not recorded which). The donor label of this sample is uncertain.

CDR3 in DNA: TGTGCCAGCAGTTTGTCCAGAGGGGGTTTGGGCTATGGCTACACCTTC. This codes for CASSLSRGGLGYGYTF. This chain joins TRBV28 and TRBJ1-2, with a possible D match to TRBD1 (6 bases). CDR1 is MDHEN and CDR2 is SYDVKM in the germline V gene. This CDR3 is 16 amino acids long. The V and J ends lost 3 bases and 4 bases respectively, with 18 bases between them.

J is TRBJ2-2 and V is TRBV3-1; D ambiguous. Germline V CDR1 and CDR2: LGHDT, YNNKEL (reference sequence). The V and J ends lost 4 bases and 6 bases respectively, with 15 bases between them. The length of the CDR3 is 15 residues. The CDR3 here is CASSLPGVRSGELFF. CDR3 coding DNA: TGTGCCAGCAGCCTCCCAGGAGTGAGGTCCGGGGAGCTGTTTTTT.

This clonotype was counted a few times. The V gene is TRBV20-1, the J gene TRBJ1-2; no firm D call. This CDR3 has 9 amino acids. Trimming took 4 bases from V and 11 from J, leaving 8 bases between them. Germline V gives CDR1 DFQATT, CDR2 SNEGSKA (reference sequence). In nucleotides, the CDR3 is TGCAGTGCTATGGACCAATACACCTTC. Protein sequence: CSAMDQYTF.

V and J are TRBV11-2 and TRBJ1-2; D is ambiguous. CDR3 length equals 13 residues. Trimming took off 5 bases at V and 1 base at J, with 8 bases between the two ends. Germline CDR1 and CDR2: SGHAT and FQNNGV. The CDR3 nucleotides are TGTGCCAGCAGCCTCGAGATTAACTATGGCTACACCTTC. Translation: CASSLEINYGYTF.

This clonotype was picked up many times. This rearrangement joins TRBV28 to TRBJ2-7; either TRBD1 or TRBD2 may supply D (5 bases each). The germline CDR1 and CDR2 sequences are MDHEN and SYDVKM. The CDR3 extends over 15 amino acids. V lost 7 bases, J lost 1 base, and 17 bases lay in between. The CDR3 here is CASNTPGQASYEQYF. In DNA, the CDR3 is TGTGCCAGCAACACACCGGGGCAAGCGTCCTACGAGCAGTACTTC.

This clonotype was recorded at least ten times. This sequence joins TRBV11-2 and TRBJ1-2; unclear D gene. Germline CDR1 and CDR2: SGHAT and FQNNGV. V was clipped by 0 bases and J by 8 bases, with 7 bases between them. The CDR3 loop spans 12 amino acids. Here the CDR3 DNA reads TGTGCCAGCAGCTTAGAGCACAACGGCTACACCTTC. Translated, it gives CASSLEHNGYTF.

The gene calls are TRBV6-2 or TRBV6-3 and TRBJ1-1, with a tentative D call TRBD1 (6 bases). This CDR3 contains 11 residues. Germline values: CDR1 MNHEY, CDR2 SVGEGT. The V end was cut by 8 bases, the J end by 9 bases, with 13 bases between. CDR3 protein: CASGQGQKAFF. The CDR3 DNA follows: TGTGCCAGCGGGCAGGGACAAAAAGCTTTCTTT.

This clonotype was recorded many times. CDR3 nucleotide sequence: TGTGCCAGCACGGGACAGGGCTCCTATAATTCACCCCTCCACTTT. It encodes CASTGQGSYNSPLHF. The gene calls are TRBV28 and TRBJ1-6; 9 nucleotides align to TRBD1. Germline values: CDR1 MDHEN, CDR2 SYDVKM. The length of the CDR3 is 15 residues. The junction had 1 base not matched to a gene; V was cut back by 7 bases and J by 0 bases. Based on the CDR3 plus reference TRBV28 and TRBJ1-6, the full variable domain is DVKVTQSSRYLVKRTGEKVFLECVQDMDHENMFWYRQDPGLGLRLIYFSYDVKMKEKGDIPEGYSVSREKKERFSLILESASTNQTSMYLCASTGQGSYNSPLHFGNGTRLTVT.

This clonotype was recorded once. A much more abundant neighbour one base away suggests this may be a read error. The genes are TRBV12-3 or TRBV12-4 and TRBJ1-2; D not resolved. This CDR3 is 13 amino acids long. The V gene lost 10 bases and the J gene lost 0 bases, with 12 bases spanning the gap. CDR3 amino acids: CANSYPSNYGYTF. The CDR3 nucleotides read TGTGCCAACAGCTATCCGTCTAACTATGGCTACACCTTC.

V gene TRBV3-1 combines with J gene TRBJ2-5; D is unclear. Trimming removed 0 bases from V and 4 bases from J, with 3 bases in between. In germline, CDR1 is LGHDT, CDR2 YNNKEL (reference sequence). This CDR3 has 12 residues. CDR3 DNA: TGTGCCAGCAGCCAAGAAGGAGAGACCCAGTACTTC. It codes for CASSQEGETQYF.

V usage is TRBV11-2 and J usage is TRBJ2-5, with TRBD2 matching over 14 bases. The CDR3 sequence is 15 residues long. The germline CDR1 and CDR2 sequences are SGHAT and FQNNGV. The V gene end was trimmed by 5 bases and the J gene end by 3 bases; junction bases not matched to a gene: 2. This CDR3 is CASSPGLAGEETQYF. The CDR3 coding sequence is TGTGCCAGCAGCCCGGGACTAGCGGGGGAAGAGACCCAGTACTTC.

A few counts support this clonotype. V gene TRBV4-1 combines with J gene TRBJ2-1; 8 bases match TRBD2. V shed 5 bases, J shed 1 base, and the junction held 10 bases outside the gene matches. CDR3 length: 17 residues. The germline CDR1 and CDR2 sequences are MGHRA and YSYEKL. CDR3 loop: CASSGVWRGVSYNEQFF. The CDR3 DNA reads as TGCGCCAGCAGCGGAGTATGGCGGGGGGTTTCCTACAATGAGCAGTTCTTC.

The genes are TRBV12-3 or TRBV12-4 and TRBJ1-5; no clear D gene. The V end lost 0 bases, the J end lost 1 base, and 4 bases lay between the germline ends. This CDR3 contains 14 residues. For the CDR3, the DNA is TGTGCCAGCAGTTTAGCCACGAGCAATCAGCCCCAGCATTTT. Protein product: CASSLATSNQPQHF.

At least ten counts were recorded for this clonotype. This sequence joins TRBV6-5 and TRBJ2-1, with 9 bases identical to TRBD2. The CDR3 runs to 14 residues. Germline trimming cut 7 bases from V and 5 bases from J; bases unmatched to any gene: 6. Germline V gene lookup returns CDR1 MNHEY and CDR2 SVGAGI. Here the CDR3 DNA reads TGTGCCAGCAAATCGGGACTAGCAAACAATGAGCAGTTCTTC. Amino acid sequence: CASKSGLANNEQFF.

This clonotype was seen only a few times. V gene TRBV7-2 combines with J gene TRBJ1-6; TRBD1 agrees at 7 bases. Trimming cost V 5 bases and J 9 bases; bases outside gene matches: 16. This CDR3 contains 17 residues. Germline CDR1 is SGHTA and CDR2 is FQGNSA. The CDR3 DNA reads as TGTGCCAGCAGCCCCCAGGGAGGGGGCAGTGTTAGTTCACCCCTCCACTTT. Amino acid sequence: CASSPQGGGSVSSPLHF.

The chain couples TRBV27 to TRBJ1-2, with D tentatively TRBD1 (5 bases). Per the germline V gene, CDR1 is MNHEY and CDR2 is SMNVEV (reference sequence). CDR3 length: 14 residues. The V end was cut by 4 bases, the J end by 3 bases, with 12 bases between. Here the CDR3 DNA reads TGTGCCAGCAGTTCAACCGGGACTGACTATGGCTACACCTTC. Its protein product is CASSSTGTDYGYTF.

This clonotype was observed a few times. The chain carries TRBV7-3 and TRBJ2-5; no clear D. Between the trimmed V and J ends, which lost 5 bases and 1 base, there was a span of 11 bases. Germline assignment: CDR1 SGHTA and CDR2 FQGTGA. The CDR3 length is 14 residues. In DNA form, the CDR3 reads TGTGCCAGCAGCCGGGTGCGCATCCAAGAGACCCAGTACTTC. This translates into CASSRVRIQETQYF.

This chain links TRBV7-2 with TRBJ2-2, with 10 positions matching TRBD2. V was pared by 1 base and J by 2 bases, with 7 bases of the junction left unmatched. CDR1 and CDR2 from the germline V gene are SGHTA and FQGNSA. This CDR3 has 18 residues. CDR3 sequence reads: CASSLVGASGGNTGELFF. The CDR3 coding sequence is TGTGCCAGCAGCTTAGTCGGGGCTAGCGGGGGAAACACCGGGGAGCTGTTTTTT.

The gene calls are TRBV19 and TRBJ2-2; D is ambiguous. The germline V and J ends were trimmed by 3 bases and 6 bases, with 5 bases remaining between them. This CDR3 comprises 12 residues. Germline CDR1 is LNHDA and CDR2 is SQIVND (reference sequence). The CDR3 loop reads CASSMKPGELFF. The CDR3 bases are TGTGCCAGTAGTATGAAACCCGGGGAGCTGTTTTTT.

The chain carries TRBV25-1 and TRBJ2-7, with D uncertain. Trimming took 2 bases from V and 0 from J, leaving 5 bases between them. Germline V gene lookup returns CDR1 MGHDK and CDR2 SYGVNS. The length of the CDR3 is 13 residues. The CDR3 DNA is TGTGCCAGCAGTGAAGTTGACTCCTACGAGCAGTACTTC. It codes for CASSEVDSYEQYF.

This clonotype showed up many times. This sequence joins TRBV15 and TRBJ2-1; the match to TRBD1 covers 7 bases. CDR1 LNHNV and CDR2 YYDKDF come from the germline V gene (reference sequence). Unmatched junction bases numbered 6, after V lost 0 bases and J lost 7 bases. The CDR3 is 15 amino acids. The CDR3 loop is CATSRDTGERNEQFF. CDR3 nucleotide sequence: TGTGCCACCAGCAGAGACACAGGGGAGAGGAATGAGCAGTTCTTC.